This record concerns one TCR beta chain sequence. No antigen is known for it. This sample is part of a study of T cell repertoires in ileal Crohn's disease. Here immunoSEQ multiplex PCR was the method, and the copy in TCRdb shows in-frame clones only, minus some. The sample shows 6,000 or so clones, more than 65% of them seen only once. Study observations and caveats: Every patient over 26.8% clonality showed endoscopic recurrence.

Trimming cost V 2 bases and J 6 bases, with 8 bases left between them. Germline loops: CDR1 MRHNA, CDR2 SNTAGT. The CDR3 extends over 13 amino acids. The receptor was derived from an adult with Crohn's disease. This rearrangement joins TRBV6-4 to TRBJ1-5; no definite D call. Input material: ileal tissue. The CDR3, as DNA: TGTGCCAGCAGTGACCTGGCGGGTCAGCCCCAGCATTTT. Its protein product is CASSDLAGQPQHF.